This T cell receptor (beta chain) was sequenced for a study of blood T cells in healthy people across ages. For every donor, a draw yielded about 10 milliliters of peripheral blood. Per sample, extraction of total RNA gave at least 6 micrograms in every case. Together with a sample-barcoded 5' primer, a J-beta primer mix was included in a second PCR lasting roughly 6 to 12 cycles. TCRdb ran MiXCR on the 5' RACE reads and lists one entry per CDR3 protein. The table records approximately 1.5 million distinct CDR3 sequences, approximately 42% of them present only once. Study-level results: Those diversity estimates obtained from one million T cells were thought to be underestimates. Unsorted PBMC material precluded a definitive naive versus antigen-experienced comparison.

CDR1 is MNHEY and CDR2 is SVGAGI in the germline V gene. This CDR3 contains 17 residues. Trimming cost V 0 bases and J 3 bases; bases outside gene matches: 6. Concerning this clonotype: As yet, its antigen is unknown.

The chain employs TRBV6-5 and TRBJ2-2; 8 nucleotides align to TRBD1. The sequencing input was blood. The clonotype comes from a woman aged 18-29 years in good health. The CDR3 is CASSYSTGTGYTGELFF. The DNA for the CDR3 is TGTGCCAGCAGTTACTCGACCGGGACAGGTTACACCGGGGAGCTGTTTTTT.